Here is one T cell receptor (beta chain) with its context. Antigen specificity is unknown. This specimen belongs to a study of cytomegalovirus exposure and HLA in healthy donors. The PCR had 60 Vbeta and 13 Jbeta primers. Measured with immunoSEQ multiplex PCR; TCRdb has only the in-frame clones, and not every one. This table holds around 140,000 clones, 70% to 80% found once. Study-level points and caveats: Later examination showed HLA-associated TCR beta chains had greater clonal expansion than equally common others.

The specimen was PBMCs. This clonotype was sampled from a woman between 55 and 75 years old in good health and CMV-seronegative.

CDR3: CASSLTPSHRGNEQFF. CDR3 coding DNA: TGCGCCAGCAGCTTGACTCCCTCCCATAGGGGCAATGAGCAGTTCTTC. This chain uses TRBV5-1 with TRBJ2-1, with a tentative D call TRBD1 (5 bases). Looked up from germline, CDR1 is SGHRS and CDR2 is YFSETQ. There are 16 residues in the CDR3. The ends were cut back, 1 base at V and 6 bases at J, with 17 bases in the middle.